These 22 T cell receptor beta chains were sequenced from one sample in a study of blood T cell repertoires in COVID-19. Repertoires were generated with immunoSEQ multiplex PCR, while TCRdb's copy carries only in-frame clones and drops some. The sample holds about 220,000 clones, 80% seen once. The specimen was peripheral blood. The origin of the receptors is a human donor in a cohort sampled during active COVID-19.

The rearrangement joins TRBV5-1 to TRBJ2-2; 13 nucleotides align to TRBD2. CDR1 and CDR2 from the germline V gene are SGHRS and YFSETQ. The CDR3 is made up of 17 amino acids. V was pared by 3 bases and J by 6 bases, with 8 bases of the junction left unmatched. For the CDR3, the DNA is TGCGCCAGCAGCTCGGGAACTAGCGGGAGGGCCCCCGGGGAGCTGTTTTTT. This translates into CASSSGTSGRAPGELFF. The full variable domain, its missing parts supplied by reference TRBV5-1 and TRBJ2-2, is KAGVTQTPRYLIKTRGQQVTLSCSPISGHRSVSWYQQTPGQGLQFLFEYFSETQRNKGNFPGRFSGRQFSNSRSEMNVSTLELGDSALYLCASSSGTSGRAPGELFFGEGSRLTVL.

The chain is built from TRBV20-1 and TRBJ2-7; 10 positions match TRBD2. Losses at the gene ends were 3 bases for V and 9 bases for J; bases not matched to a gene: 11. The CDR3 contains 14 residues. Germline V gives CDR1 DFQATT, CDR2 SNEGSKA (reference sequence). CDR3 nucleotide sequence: TGCAGTGCTAGTCGAGCGGGAGGGCCTAGGGTGCAGTACTTC. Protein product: CSASRAGGPRVQYF.

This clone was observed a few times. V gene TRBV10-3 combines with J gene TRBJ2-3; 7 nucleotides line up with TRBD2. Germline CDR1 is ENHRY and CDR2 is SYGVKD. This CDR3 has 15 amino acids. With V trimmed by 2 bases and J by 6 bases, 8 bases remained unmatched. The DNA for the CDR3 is TGTGCCATCAGTGAGGTAGGCGGGGGTGCGGATACGCAGTATTTT. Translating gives CAISEVGGGADTQYF.

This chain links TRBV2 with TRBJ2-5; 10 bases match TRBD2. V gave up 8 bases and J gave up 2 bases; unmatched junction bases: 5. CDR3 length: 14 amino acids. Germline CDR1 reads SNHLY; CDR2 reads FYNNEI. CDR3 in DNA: TGTGCCAGCCCTGGGACTAGCGTTCAAGAGACCCAGTACTTC. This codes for CASPGTSVQETQYF.

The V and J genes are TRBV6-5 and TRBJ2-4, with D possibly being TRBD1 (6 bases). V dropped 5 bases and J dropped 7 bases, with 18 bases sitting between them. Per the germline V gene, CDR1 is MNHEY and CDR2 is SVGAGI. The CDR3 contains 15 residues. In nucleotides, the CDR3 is TGTGCCAGCAGTCCTGCTTGGGGGCCTCGGAACATTCAGTACTTC. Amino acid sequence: CASSPAWGPRNIQYF.

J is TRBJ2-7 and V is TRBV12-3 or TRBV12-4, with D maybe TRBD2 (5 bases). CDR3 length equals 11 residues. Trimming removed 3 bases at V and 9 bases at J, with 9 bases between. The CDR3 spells CASSFGVRQYF. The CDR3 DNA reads TGTGCCAGCAGTTTCGGGGTACGGCAGTACTTC.

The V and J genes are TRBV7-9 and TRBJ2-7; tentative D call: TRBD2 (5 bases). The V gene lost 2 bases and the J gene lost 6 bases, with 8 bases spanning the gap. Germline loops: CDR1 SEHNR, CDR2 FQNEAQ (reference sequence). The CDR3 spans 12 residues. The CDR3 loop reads CASSLYGGEQYF. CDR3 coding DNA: TGTGCCAGCAGCTTATACGGAGGCGAGCAGTACTTC.

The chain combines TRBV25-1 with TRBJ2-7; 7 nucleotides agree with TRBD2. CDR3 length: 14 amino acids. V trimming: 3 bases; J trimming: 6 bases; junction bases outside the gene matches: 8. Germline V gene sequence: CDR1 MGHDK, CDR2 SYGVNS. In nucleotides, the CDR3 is TGTGCCAGCAGTGACCCTAGCGGCCGCCGCGAGCAGTACTTC. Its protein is CASSDPSGRREQYF.

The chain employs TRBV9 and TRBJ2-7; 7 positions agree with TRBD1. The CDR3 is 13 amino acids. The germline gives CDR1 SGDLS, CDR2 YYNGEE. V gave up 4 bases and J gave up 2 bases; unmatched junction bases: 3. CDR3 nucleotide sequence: TGTGCCAGCAGCTTGGGGACAGCCTACGAGCAGTACTTC. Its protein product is CASSLGTAYEQYF.

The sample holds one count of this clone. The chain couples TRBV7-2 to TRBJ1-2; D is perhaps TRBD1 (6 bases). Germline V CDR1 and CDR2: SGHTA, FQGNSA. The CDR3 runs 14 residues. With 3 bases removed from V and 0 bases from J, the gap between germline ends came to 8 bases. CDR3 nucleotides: TGTGCCAGCAGCTTTGGGACACCTAACTATGGCTACACCTTC. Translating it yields CASSFGTPNYGYTF.

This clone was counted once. CDR3 amino acids: CASRPQGFETQYF. In DNA form, the CDR3 reads TGTGCCAGTAGGCCACAGGGTTTCGAGACCCAGTACTTC. The chain carries TRBV19 and TRBJ2-5, with TRBD1 as a possible D gene (6 bases). V lost 6 bases and J lost 5, with 13 bases in between. Per the germline V gene, CDR1 is LNHDA and CDR2 is SQIVND (reference sequence). The CDR3 runs 13 residues.

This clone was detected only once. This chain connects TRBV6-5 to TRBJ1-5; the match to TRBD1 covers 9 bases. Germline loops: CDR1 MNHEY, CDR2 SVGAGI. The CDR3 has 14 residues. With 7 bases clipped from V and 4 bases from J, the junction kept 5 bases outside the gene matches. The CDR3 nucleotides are TGTGCCAGCAAAGGGACAGGGACTAATCAGCCCCAGCATTTT. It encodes CASKGTGTNQPQHF.

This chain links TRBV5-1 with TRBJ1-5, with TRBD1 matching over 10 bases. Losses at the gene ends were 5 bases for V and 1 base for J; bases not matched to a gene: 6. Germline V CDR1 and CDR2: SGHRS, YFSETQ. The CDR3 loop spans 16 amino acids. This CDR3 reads CASRAGTGVSNQPQHF. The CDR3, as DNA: TGCGCCAGCAGGGCCGGGACAGGGGTCAGCAATCAGCCCCAGCATTTT.

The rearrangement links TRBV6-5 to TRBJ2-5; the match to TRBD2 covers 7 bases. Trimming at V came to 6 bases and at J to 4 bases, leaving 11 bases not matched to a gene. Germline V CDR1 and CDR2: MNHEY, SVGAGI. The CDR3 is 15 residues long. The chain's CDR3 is CASSEYRGRGETQYF. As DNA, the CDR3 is TGTGCCAGCAGCGAGTACAGAGGGAGGGGAGAGACCCAGTACTTC.

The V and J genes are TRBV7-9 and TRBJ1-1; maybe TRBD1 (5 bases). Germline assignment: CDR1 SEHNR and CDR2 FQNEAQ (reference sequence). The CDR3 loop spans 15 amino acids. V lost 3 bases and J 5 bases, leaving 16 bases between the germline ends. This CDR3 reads CASSLSSGYGTEAFF. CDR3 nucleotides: TGTGCCAGCAGCTTGTCTTCAGGGTACGGAACTGAAGCTTTCTTT.

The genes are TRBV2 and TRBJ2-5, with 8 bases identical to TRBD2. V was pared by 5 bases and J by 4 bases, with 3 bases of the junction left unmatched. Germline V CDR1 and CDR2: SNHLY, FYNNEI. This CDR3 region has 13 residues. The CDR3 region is CASSRRGGETQYF. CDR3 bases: TGTGCCAGCAGTCGCCGGGGGGGAGAGACCCAGTACTTC.

In DNA, the CDR3 is TGTGCCAGCAGCCAAGTTGCGGGCCAGGCCTACGAGCAGTACTTC. Amino acids: CASSQVAGQAYEQYF. This chain connects TRBV3-1 (or the pseudogene TRBV3-2) to TRBJ2-7; D is possibly TRBD2 (5 bases). CDR1 is LGHDT and CDR2 is YNNKEL in the germline V gene (reference sequence). CDR3 length: 15 amino acids. The V end lost 1 base, the J end lost 2 bases, and 12 bases lay between the germline ends.

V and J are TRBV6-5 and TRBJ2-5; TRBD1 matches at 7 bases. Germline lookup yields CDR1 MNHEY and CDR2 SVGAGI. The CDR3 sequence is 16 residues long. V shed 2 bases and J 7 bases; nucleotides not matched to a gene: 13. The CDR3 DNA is TGTGCCAGCAGTTACCGGTGGACAGGCCTAGGCGTGACCCAGTACTTC. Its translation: CASSYRWTGLGVTQYF.

CDR3 residues: CASGTEGAPNEKLFF. CDR3 bases: TGTGCCAGCGGGACTGAGGGGGCGCCTAATGAAAAACTGTTTTTT. J is TRBJ1-4 and V is TRBV5-4; 7 bases line up with TRBD1. This CDR3 spans 15 amino acids. V shed 7 bases and J 3 bases; nucleotides not matched to a gene: 9. Germline CDR1 and CDR2: SGHNT and YYREEE (reference sequence). Drawing the rest from reference TRBV5-4 and TRBJ1-4, the complete variable domain is ETGVTQSPTHLIKTRGQQVTLRCSSQSGHNTVSWYQQALGQGPQFIFQYYREEENGRGNFPPRFSGLQFPNYSSELNVNALELDDSALYLCASGTEGAPNEKLFFGSGTQLSVL.

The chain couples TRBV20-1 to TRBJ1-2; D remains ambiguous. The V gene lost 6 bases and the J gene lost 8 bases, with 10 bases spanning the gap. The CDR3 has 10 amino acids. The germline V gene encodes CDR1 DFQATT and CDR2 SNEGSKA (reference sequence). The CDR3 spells CSARRWGYTF. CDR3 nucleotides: TGCAGTGCGAGGAGATGGGGCTACACCTTC.

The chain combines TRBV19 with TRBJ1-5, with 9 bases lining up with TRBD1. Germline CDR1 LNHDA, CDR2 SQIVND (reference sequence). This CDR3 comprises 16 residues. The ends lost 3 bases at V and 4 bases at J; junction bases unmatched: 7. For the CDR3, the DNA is TGTGCCAGTAGTATTGAAGACAGGGGGTCGAATCAGCCCCAGCATTTT. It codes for CASSIEDRGSNQPQHF.

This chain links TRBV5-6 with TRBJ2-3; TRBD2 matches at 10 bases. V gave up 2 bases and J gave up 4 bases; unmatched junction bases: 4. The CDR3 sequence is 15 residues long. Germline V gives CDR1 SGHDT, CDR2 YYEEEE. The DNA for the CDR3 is TGTGCCAGCAGCTTAGATCTAGCGGGAGCAGATACGCAGTATTTT. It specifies CASSLDLAGADTQYF.